This TCR beta chain originates from a study of blood T cell repertoires in COVID-19. Libraries were prepared by immunoSEQ multiplex PCR; TCRdb keeps only in-frame clonotypes and omits some of them. Among 61,000 or so clones, more than 60% were seen once, and the ten largest hold 4.5% to 7%. V gave up 7 bases and J gave up 2 bases; unmatched junction bases: 5. The CDR3 runs 14 residues. Germline-derived CDR1 and CDR2 are LNHDA and SQIVND (reference sequence). The chain joins TRBV19 to TRBJ1-5; 7 bases are shared with TRBD1. The sequenced sample was peripheral blood. The clonotype comes from a woman between 65 and 79 years old with acute or convalescent COVID-19. CDR3 bases: TGTGCCAGTAAAGACAGGGTTGGCAATCAGCCCCAGCATTTT. This codes for CASKDRVGNQPQHF.